These 29 T cell receptor beta chains originate from one sample sequenced in a study of blood T cell repertoires in COVID-19 (dated by TCRdb to 2020 to 2021). Library generation was performed with the immunoSEQ multiplex PCR assay. TCRdb mirrors the immuneACCESS table, restricted to in-frame sequences. Some clones are absent from its copies; in checked studies, under half trace to an unresolved V gene, and the reason for the others is unknown. Across this sample there are around 56,000 clones, with roughly 70% seen only once. In total, the top ten clones hold roughly 13% of the sample. The sample was peripheral blood. The receptors were sampled from a woman between 70 and 85 years old with acute or convalescent COVID-19.

This chain links TRBV11-2 with TRBJ2-3; TRBD2 matches 10 bases. Germline V CDR1 and CDR2: SGHAT, FQNNGV. CDR3 length: 16 amino acids. The ends lost 0 bases at V and 1 base at J; junction bases unmatched: 1. The CDR3 region has the DNA TGTGCCAGCAGCTTAGATCTAGCGGGGGGCACAGATACGCAGTATTTT. Its translation: CASSLDLAGGTDTQYF.

The chain links TRBV12-3 or TRBV12-4 to TRBJ1-2, with D hard to call. V lost 0 bases and J lost 8, with 7 bases in between. The CDR3 runs to 12 residues. This CDR3 is CASSLARSGYTF. In DNA form, the CDR3 reads TGTGCCAGCAGTTTAGCGCGATCCGGCTACACCTTC.

The chain uses TRBV3-1 (or the pseudogene TRBV3-2) and TRBJ2-5, with 12 nucleotides matching TRBD2. CDR1 and CDR2 (germline): LGHDT, YNNKEL (reference sequence). With 5 bases clipped from V and 1 base from J, the junction kept 5 bases outside the gene matches. The CDR3 loop spans 16 amino acids. The CDR3 DNA reads TGTGCCAGCAGCTACGGACTAGCGGGGTCCCAAGAGACCCAGTACTTC. Encoded protein: CASSYGLAGSQETQYF.

This clone has a handful of counts. The chain joins TRBV5-1 to TRBJ2-7, with TRBD2 matching over 7 bases. Germline assignment: CDR1 SGHRS and CDR2 YFSETQ. This CDR3 region has 13 residues. Unmatched junction bases numbered 5, after V lost 4 bases and J lost 4 bases. This chain's CDR3 is CASSPFGGYEQYF. CDR3 DNA sequence: TGCGCCAGCAGCCCCTTCGGGGGGTACGAGCAGTACTTC.

This clone was seen a handful of times. Other DNA sequences within the sample encode an identical CDR3. V is TRBV5-1 and J is TRBJ1-3; D is perhaps TRBD1 (6 bases). Between the trimmed V and J ends, which lost 4 bases and 0 bases, there was a span of 11 bases. The CDR3 spans 15 residues. Per the germline V gene, CDR1 is SGHRS and CDR2 is YFSETQ. CDR3 region: CASSQDRLSGNTIYF. CDR3 in DNA: TGCGCCAGCAGCCAGGACAGACTCTCTGGAAACACCATATATTTT.

This clone came up a few times. J is TRBJ1-2 and V is TRBV27, with TRBD1 matching 7 bases. Per the germline V gene, CDR1 is MNHEY and CDR2 is SMNVEV (reference sequence). The ends lost 4 bases at V and 8 bases at J; junction bases unmatched: 10. There are 14 residues in the CDR3. CDR3 coding DNA: TGTGCCAGCAGTTCACAGACAGGGTCATACGGCTACACCTTC. It specifies CASSSQTGSYGYTF.

V gene TRBV7-8 combines with J gene TRBJ2-1, with D possibly matching TRBD1 (6 bases). CDR1 SGHVS and CDR2 FQNEAQ come from the germline V gene. The CDR3 contains 13 residues. The V gene lost 4 bases and the J gene lost 4 bases, with 8 bases spanning the gap. The CDR3, as DNA: TGTGCCAGCAGCTGGACAGTATACAATGAGCAGTTCTTC. It yields the protein CASSWTVYNEQFF.

This clone was found many times. This sequence joins TRBV30 and TRBJ1-1; 12 nucleotides line up with TRBD1. The CDR3 runs to 12 residues. CDR1 is GTSNPN, CDR2 SVGIG, per germline (reference sequence). The V segment lost 5 bases and the J segment 10 bases; nucleotides outside the gene matches: 5. In DNA, the CDR3 is TGTGCCTGGTCCGGGACAGGGGGCAGAGCTTTCTTT. Amino acids: CAWSGTGGRAFF. Based on the CDR3 plus reference TRBV30 and TRBJ1-1, the full variable domain is SQTIHQWPATLVQPVGSPLSLECTVEGTSNPNLYWYRQAAGRGLQLLFYSVGIGQISSEVPQNLSASRPQDRQFILSSKKLLLSDSGFYLCAWSGTGGRAFFGQGTRLTVV.

This clone was observed many times. The chain links TRBV7-9 to TRBJ1-2; D ambiguous. V was trimmed by 4 bases and J by 0 bases, leaving 12 bases between them. CDR3 size: 15 residues. Germline V gene data show CDR1 as SEHNR and CDR2 as FQNEAQ (reference sequence). CDR3 loop: CASSSRQRSNYGYTF. The CDR3 region has the DNA TGTGCCAGCAGCTCCCGACAAAGGTCTAACTATGGCTACACCTTC.

The chain recombines TRBV7-2 with TRBJ2-3; D not certain. The CDR3 spans 13 residues. Germline V CDR1 and CDR2: SGHTA, FQGNSA. For the CDR3, the DNA is TGTGCTTCGATGGCTAGAGGCACAGATACGCAGTATTTT. It yields the protein CASMARGTDTQYF.

V usage is TRBV21-1 and J usage is TRBJ1-4; the table's D gene call, TRBD1, was not cross checked with the DNA. TRBV21-1 is flagged as a pseudogene. This CDR3 contains 15 residues. The CDR3 loop is CASRTGRSTNEKLFF. CDR3 coding DNA: TGTGCCAGCCGGACAGGGCGTTCGACTAATGAAAAACTGTTTTTT.

The chain is built from TRBV7-9 and TRBJ1-1, with a possible D match to TRBD1 (5 bases). This CDR3 is built from 14 residues. The germline V gene has CDR1 SEHNR and CDR2 FQNEAQ (reference sequence). Trimming cost V 1 base and J 1 base, with 7 bases left between them. CDR3 protein: CASSLGQGNTEAFF. CDR3 DNA sequence: TGTGCCAGCAGCTTAGGGCAGGGGAACACTGAAGCTTTCTTT.

This clone has a single count. This chain connects TRBV19 to TRBJ1-5, with TRBD1 matching over 11 bases. The J segment lost 0 bases and the V segment lost 9 bases, leaving 10 bases of the junction unmatched. CDR3 length: 17 residues. The germline V gene encodes CDR1 LNHDA and CDR2 SQIVND (reference sequence). CDR3 bases: TGTGCCAGCCAGGGACAGGGGGTCCTGTATAGCAATCAGCCCCAGCATTTT. Translation gives CASQGQGVLYSNQPQHF.

CDR3 loop: CASSVGTEGYGYTF. The CDR3 nucleotides are TGCGCCAGCAGCGTCGGGACAGAAGGCTATGGCTACACCTTC. The chain employs TRBV5-1 and TRBJ1-2, with 7 bases identical to TRBD1. The trim removed 4 bases at V and 4 bases at J, leaving 7 bases unmatched. Looked up from germline, CDR1 is SGHRS and CDR2 is YFSETQ. CDR3 length: 14 residues.

V and J are TRBV12-5 and TRBJ2-3; D unclear. This CDR3 region has 14 residues. CDR1 and CDR2 from the germline V gene are LGHNT and FRNRAP. V lost 1 base to trimming and J lost 0 bases, with 5 bases between them. The CDR3 DNA follows: TGTGCTAGTGGTTTGGCGTATAGCACAGATACGCAGTATTTT. Translation: CASGLAYSTDTQYF.

The chain carries TRBV4-1 and TRBJ1-1; D perhaps matches TRBD1 (5 bases). The V gene lost 1 base and the J gene lost 4 bases, with 10 bases spanning the gap. The CDR3 runs 14 residues. Germline loops: CDR1 MGHRA, CDR2 YSYEKL. The CDR3 reads CASSQGGGTTEAFF. The CDR3 DNA reads TGCGCCAGCAGCCAAGGGGGAGGGACCACTGAAGCTTTCTTT.

The chain recombines TRBV3-1 (or the pseudogene TRBV3-2) with TRBJ1-4; D remains unclear. Germline lookup yields CDR1 LGHDT and CDR2 YNNKEL (reference sequence). The CDR3 has 15 residues. V was cut by 2 bases and J by 3 bases, with 10 bases left in between. The CDR3 DNA sequence: TGTGCCAGCAGCCAAAATATAGCCCCTAATGAAAAACTGTTTTTT. Its translation: CASSQNIAPNEKLFF.

This clone was recorded a few times. The rearrangement joins TRBV19 to TRBJ1-1, with D possibly TRBD1 on 6 matching bases. The ends were cut back, 6 bases at V and 6 bases at J, with 17 bases in the middle. The germline gives CDR1 LNHDA, CDR2 SQIVND (reference sequence). CDR3 size: 14 residues. DNA of the CDR3: TGTGCCAGTAGCCCGTCGGGACATGGGGCTGAAGCTTTCTTT. Its translation is CASSPSGHGAEAFF. The complete variable domain, with remaining parts taken from reference TRBV19 and TRBJ1-1, reads DGGITQSPKYLFRKEGQNVTLSCEQNLNHDAMYWYRQDPGQGLRLIYYSQIVNDFQKGDIAEGYSVSREKKESFPLTVTSAQKNPTAFYLCASSPSGHGAEAFFGQGTRLTVV.

The V gene is TRBV5-4, the J gene TRBJ1-2; D gene uncertain. There are 13 residues in the CDR3. Germline CDR1 SGHNT, CDR2 YYREEE (reference sequence). V shed 3 bases and J shed 9 bases, with 15 bases lying between them. The CDR3 here is CASSSRVPWSYTF. CDR3 DNA sequence: TGTGCCAGCAGCTCCCGGGTCCCGTGGAGCTACACCTTC. Combining the CDR3 with reference TRBV5-4 and TRBJ1-2 gives the whole variable domain ETGVTQSPTHLIKTRGQQVTLRCSSQSGHNTVSWYQQALGQGPQFIFQYYREEENGRGNFPPRFSGLQFPNYSSELNVNALELDDSALYLCASSSRVPWSYTFGSGTRLTVV.

J is TRBJ1-5 and V is TRBV5-6; possibly TRBD1 for D (5 bases). Trimming left V 1 base short and J 0 bases short, with 8 bases between. The CDR3 length is 15 residues. Germline values: CDR1 SGHDT, CDR2 YYEEEE. The CDR3: CASSLSRASNQPQHF. The CDR3 region has the DNA TGTGCCAGCAGCTTGTCCAGGGCTAGCAATCAGCCCCAGCATTTT.

V usage is TRBV6-5 and J usage is TRBJ1-4; the D gene is possibly TRBD1 (5 bases). CDR3 length equals 13 residues. Looked up from germline, CDR1 is MNHEY and CDR2 is SVGAGI. Trimming cost V 5 bases and J 13 bases, with 17 bases left between them. The CDR3 here is CASSRSGGRGLFF. CDR3 in DNA: TGTGCCAGCAGTCGCTCGGGGGGTCGCGGACTGTTTTTT.

The V gene is TRBV27, the J gene TRBJ2-7; the match to TRBD1 covers 7 bases. CDR1 and CDR2 from the germline V gene are MNHEY and SMNVEV (reference sequence). The CDR3 spans 12 residues. Losses at the gene ends were 7 bases for V and 6 bases for J; bases not matched to a gene: 6. CDR3: CASTHRQGEQYF. CDR3 sequence (DNA): TGTGCCAGCACCCACAGACAGGGCGAGCAGTACTTC.

The chain uses TRBV5-4 and TRBJ2-5; D perhaps matches TRBD2 (6 bases). Germline V gene data show CDR1 as SGHNT and CDR2 as YYREEE (reference sequence). V lost 4 bases, J lost 5 bases, and 12 bases lay in between. This CDR3 is 13 amino acids long. CDR3: CASSGSGPETQYF. The CDR3 DNA sequence: TGTGCCAGCAGCGGGAGCGGGCCGGAGACCCAGTACTTC.

J is TRBJ1-1 and V is TRBV25-1; 7 nucleotides match TRBD1. V gave up 7 bases and J gave up 4 bases; unmatched junction bases: 6. This CDR3 is 13 amino acids long. CDR1 is MGHDK and CDR2 is SYGVNS in the germline V gene. CDR3 loop: CASTRQGGTEAFF. For the CDR3, the DNA is TGTGCCAGCACCCGACAGGGAGGCACTGAAGCTTTCTTT.

This clone was seen only once. The V gene is TRBV25-1, the J gene TRBJ1-3, with 9 nucleotides matching TRBD1. Unmatched junction bases numbered 3, after V lost 6 bases and J lost 3 bases. The CDR3 has 14 amino acids. Germline assignment: CDR1 MGHDK and CDR2 SYGVNS. CDR3 nucleotide sequence: TGTGCCAGCAGCCGACAGGGGGTTGGAAACACCATATATTTT. Amino acids: CASSRQGVGNTIYF.

This chain links TRBV4-1 with TRBJ2-7; maybe TRBD1 (5 bases). Trimming removed 5 bases at V and 3 bases at J, with 11 bases between. In germline, CDR1 is MGHRA, CDR2 YSYEKL. The CDR3 contains 13 residues. The CDR3 coding sequence is TGCGCCAGCAGCTCAGACAGATACTACGAGCAGTACTTC. Its protein is CASSSDRYYEQYF.

The rearrangement joins TRBV19 to TRBJ1-1; D is possibly TRBD1 (5 bases). CDR3 length: 14 residues. CDR1 LNHDA and CDR2 SQIVND come from the germline V gene (reference sequence). V was cut by 8 bases and J by 2 bases, with 15 bases left in between. CDR3 amino acids: CASYKGLSNTEAFF. The DNA of the CDR3 is TGTGCCAGTTATAAGGGACTCTCAAACACTGAAGCTTTCTTT.

This clone was detected ten times or more. The gene calls are TRBV3-1 (or the pseudogene TRBV3-2) and TRBJ1-6; D ambiguous. The V gene lost 0 bases and the J gene lost 7 bases, with 19 bases spanning the gap. The CDR3 has 18 residues. The V gene's germline CDR1 is LGHDT and CDR2 YNNKEL (reference sequence). CDR3 sequence reads: CASSQESGRTPGNSPLHF. Written as DNA, the CDR3 is TGTGCCAGCAGCCAAGAGAGCGGGAGGACCCCTGGCAATTCACCCCTCCACTTT.

This sequence joins TRBV13 and TRBJ1-2; TRBD1 might be the D (6 bases). CDR1 PRHDT and CDR2 FYEKMQ come from the germline V gene (reference sequence). The V and J ends lost 2 bases and 1 base respectively, with 14 bases between them. The CDR3 runs 16 residues. The CDR3 spells CASSLYGTFFNYGYTF. In DNA, the CDR3 is TGTGCCAGCAGCTTATATGGGACATTCTTTAACTATGGCTACACCTTC.